This T cell receptor beta chain emerged from a study of read filtering for tumor transcriptome and immune sequencing. Overall study context: TCR-mapped reads were about 3.5 to 10.27 million with IR-seq versus roughly 80 to 1,300 with RNA-seq.

Study results and limitations: Even smaller IR-seq throughput identified most shared clonotypes. Correlation between methods rose after single-read clonotypes were removed. Approximately 82% of IR-seq clonotypes had one read, totaling around 3.5% of reads; RNA-seq: about 69% and 49%.

This clonotype showed up many times. Its matching antigen is unknown. At one end the junction does not follow the germline gene, possibly because of a read error. The library was built from about 0.4 ug RNA with molecular barcoded adaptors for alpha/delta and beta/gamma chains. TCRdb used MiXCR to reprocess the reads, holding one entry per CDR3 protein. The table lists approximately 90,000 distinct CDR3 sequences, roughly 21% of them singletons, with about an eighth in the top ten. Sequencing used a population of CD138-negative cells sorted from bone marrow. This sequence was found in a donor at least 40 years old with multiple myeloma.

The CDR3 bases are TGCGGCGTTAAAAGAGGACAGACCAACACTGAAGCTTTCTTT. Residues: CGVKRGQTNTEAFF. The J gene is TRBJ1-1, the V gene TRBV29-1; tentative D call: TRBD1 (6 bases). This CDR3 region has 14 residues. Germline V gene sequence: CDR1 SQVTM, CDR2 ANQGSEA.